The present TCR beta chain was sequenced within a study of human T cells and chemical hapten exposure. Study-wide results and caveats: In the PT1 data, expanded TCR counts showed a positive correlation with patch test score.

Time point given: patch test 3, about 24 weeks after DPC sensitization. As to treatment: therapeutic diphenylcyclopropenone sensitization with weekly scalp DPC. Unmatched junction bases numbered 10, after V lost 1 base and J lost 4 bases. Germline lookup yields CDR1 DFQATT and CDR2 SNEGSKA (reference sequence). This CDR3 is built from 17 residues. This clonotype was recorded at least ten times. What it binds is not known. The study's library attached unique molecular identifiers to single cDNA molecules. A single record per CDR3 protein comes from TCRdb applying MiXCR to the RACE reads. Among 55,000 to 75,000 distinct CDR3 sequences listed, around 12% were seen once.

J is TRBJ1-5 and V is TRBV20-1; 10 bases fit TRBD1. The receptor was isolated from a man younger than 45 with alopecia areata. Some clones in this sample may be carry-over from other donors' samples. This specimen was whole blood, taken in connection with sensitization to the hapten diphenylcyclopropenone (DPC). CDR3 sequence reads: CSARGLEGTGENQPQHF. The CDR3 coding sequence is TGCAGTGCTAGAGGATTAGAGGGGACAGGGGAAAATCAGCCCCAGCATTTT.